This TCR beta chain emerged from a study of shared clonotypes between healthy human individuals. This CDR3 is built from 16 residues. Germline V CDR1 and CDR2: SGHTA, FQGNSA. The ends lost 5 bases at V and 1 base at J; junction bases unmatched: 9. It was at deep level that the assay was run. Only in-frame clones appear in the TCRdb table, and some are missing; sequencing was by immunoSEQ multiplex PCR. This table has over 2 million clones, around 92% appearing once. Sequencing was carried out using naive CD4+ T cells from PBMCs. Subset meaning: CD45RA+ positively selected. V is TRBV7-2 and J is TRBJ2-3; 7 nucleotides agree with TRBD1. The sequence was obtained from a man between 18 and 29 years old in good health. Some clones in this sample may be carry-over from other donors' samples. CDR3 DNA sequence: TGTGCCAGCAGCCGGAAGACAGGGTCCGGCACAGATACGCAGTATTTT. Amino acids: CASSRKTGSGTDTQYF.